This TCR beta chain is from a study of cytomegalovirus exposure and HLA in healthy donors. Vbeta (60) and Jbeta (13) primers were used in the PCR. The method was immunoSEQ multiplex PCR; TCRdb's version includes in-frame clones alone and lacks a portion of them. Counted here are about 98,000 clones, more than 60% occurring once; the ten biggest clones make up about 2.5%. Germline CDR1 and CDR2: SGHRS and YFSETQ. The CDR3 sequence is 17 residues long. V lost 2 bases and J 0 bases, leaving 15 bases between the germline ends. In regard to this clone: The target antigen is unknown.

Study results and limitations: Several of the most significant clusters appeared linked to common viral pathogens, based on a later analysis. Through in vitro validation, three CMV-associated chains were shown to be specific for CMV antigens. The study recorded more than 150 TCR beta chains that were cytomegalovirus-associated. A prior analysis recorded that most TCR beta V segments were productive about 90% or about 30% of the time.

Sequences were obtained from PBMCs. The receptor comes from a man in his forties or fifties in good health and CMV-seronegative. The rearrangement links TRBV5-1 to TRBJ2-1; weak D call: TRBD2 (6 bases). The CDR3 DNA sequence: TGCGCCAGCAGCTTCGGTAGCGGATATACCTCCTACAATGAGCAGTTCTTC. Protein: CASSFGSGYTSYNEQFF.